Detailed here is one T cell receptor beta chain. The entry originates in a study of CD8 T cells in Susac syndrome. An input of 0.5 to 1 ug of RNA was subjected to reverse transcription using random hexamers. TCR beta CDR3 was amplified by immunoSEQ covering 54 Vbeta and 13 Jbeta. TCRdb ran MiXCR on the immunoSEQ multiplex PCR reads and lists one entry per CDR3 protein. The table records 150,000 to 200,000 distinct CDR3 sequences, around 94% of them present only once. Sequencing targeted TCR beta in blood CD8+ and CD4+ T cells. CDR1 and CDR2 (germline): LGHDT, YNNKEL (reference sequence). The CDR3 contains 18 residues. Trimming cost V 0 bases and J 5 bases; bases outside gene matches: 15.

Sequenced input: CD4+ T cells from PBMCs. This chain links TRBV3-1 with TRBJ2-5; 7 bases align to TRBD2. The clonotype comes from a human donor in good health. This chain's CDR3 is CASSQDPVLESSGETQYF. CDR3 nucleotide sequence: TGTGCCAGCAGCCAAGATCCGGTCCTGGAGAGTAGCGGGGAGACCCAGTACTTC.